This T cell receptor beta chain was identified during a study of cytomegalovirus exposure and HLA in healthy donors. Study-wide findings and caveats: Upon later analysis, TCR association rates were observed to vary by HLA locus, being highest for DRB1 and lowest for HLA-C. Roughly uniform sequencing depth across donors was assumed, possibly incorrectly. What was likely a sequencing artifact was a cluster of highly shared sequence variants. A previous analysis found most TCR beta V segments productive roughly 87% or roughly 30% of the time.

CDR1 and CDR2 (germline): ENHRY, SYGVKD. This CDR3 comprises 15 residues. Worth noting for this clone: Its antigen is still unknown.

Primers: 60 Vbeta forward and 13 Jbeta reverse. Clones were read by immunoSEQ multiplex PCR, and TCRdb kept only the in-frame ones, dropping some. In the table there are roughly 150,000 clones, over 60% of which are singletons. This clonotype was sampled from a male donor in good health and CMV-seronegative. The J gene is TRBJ2-5, the V gene TRBV10-3; the match to TRBD1 covers 9 bases. The better agreement between TRBJ2-7 and the DNA end casts doubt on the J call. The sample comprised PBMCs. The CDR3 DNA sequence: TGTGCCAGCTCCCCCACTGACAGGGGGGCCTACGAGCAGTACTTC. Its translation is CASSPTDRGAYEQYF.